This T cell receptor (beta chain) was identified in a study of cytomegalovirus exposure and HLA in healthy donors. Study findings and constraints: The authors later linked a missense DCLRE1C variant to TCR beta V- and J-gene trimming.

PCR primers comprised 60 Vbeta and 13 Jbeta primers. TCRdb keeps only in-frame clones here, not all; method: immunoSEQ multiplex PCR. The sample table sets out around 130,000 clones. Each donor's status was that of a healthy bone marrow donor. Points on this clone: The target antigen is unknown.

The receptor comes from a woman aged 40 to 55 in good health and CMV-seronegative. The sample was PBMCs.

In DNA form, the CDR3 reads TGTGCCAGCAGTCCCTCGGGACAGGGGGCTCGGGAGCTGTTTTTT. Amino acid sequence: CASSPSGQGARELFF. The chain couples TRBV7-2 to TRBJ2-2, with 12 bases fitting TRBD1. The germline CDR1 and CDR2 sequences are SGHTA and FQGNSA. The CDR3 totals 15 residues. V gave up 6 bases and J gave up 9 bases; unmatched junction bases: 8.